Each of the 16 T cell receptor beta chains below was sequenced from the same sample in a study of T cell responses to AZD1222 COVID-19 vaccine. The assay was immunoSEQ multiplex PCR, and TCRdb's table has in-frame clones only and misses some. The sample lists over 130,000 clones, 80% to 90% seen once, with around 3% in the top ten. The sequenced sample was peripheral blood, obtained on day 0 of AZD1222 vaccination. The receptor set was obtained from an adult in good health.

In DNA, the CDR3 is TGTGCCAGCAGCTTAGCGGGCAGGGGGATGACTGAAGCTTTCTTT. Amino acids: CASSLAGRGMTEAFF. V gene TRBV7-9 combines with J gene TRBJ1-1; 7 bases are a match to TRBD1. The CDR3 totals 15 residues. V lost 0 bases and J lost 5; bases outside the gene matches: 6. CDR1 is SEHNR, CDR2 FQNEAQ, per germline (reference sequence).

V and J are TRBV5-6 and TRBJ2-4; D gene ambiguous. The V and J ends lost 1 base and 0 bases respectively, with 5 bases between them. Germline V gene data show CDR1 as SGHDT and CDR2 as YYEEEE. The CDR3 runs to 14 residues. CDR3 sequence: CASSLSLAKNIQYF. CDR3 in DNA: TGTGCCAGCAGCTTGAGTCTAGCCAAAAACATTCAGTACTTC.

The chain employs TRBV7-8 and TRBJ1-1; D is perhaps TRBD1 (6 bases). The V and J ends lost 2 bases and 1 base respectively, with 8 bases between them. The CDR3 is made up of 14 amino acids. The V gene's germline CDR1 is SGHVS and CDR2 FQNEAQ. For the CDR3, the DNA is TGTGCCAGCAGCTTAAACAGGGCGAACACTGAAGCTTTCTTT. Its protein product is CASSLNRANTEAFF.

This clone was seen once. The chain employs TRBV28 and TRBJ2-1, with no clear D. Germline CDR1 MDHEN, CDR2 SYDVKM. Trimming shortened V by 5 bases and J by 8 bases, and 4 bases separated the two germline ends. The CDR3 is made up of 10 amino acids. The CDR3 DNA reads TGTGCCAGCAGTACGTATGAGCAGTTCTTC. Translation: CASSTYEQFF.

The chain joins TRBV6-5 to TRBJ1-2; 8 nucleotides line up with TRBD1. Germline V CDR1 and CDR2: MNHEY, SVGAGI. The CDR3 loop spans 13 amino acids. V shed 6 bases, J shed 3 bases, and the junction held 3 bases outside the gene matches. CDR3 amino acids: CASSPDRDYGYTF. The CDR3 nucleotides are TGTGCCAGCAGCCCGGACAGGGACTATGGCTACACCTTC.

Only one count was recorded for this clone. This CDR3 is CASSSSGGGLWDEQFF. For the CDR3, the DNA is TGCGCCAGCAGCTCCTCAGGTGGAGGACTGTGGGATGAGCAGTTCTTC. The chain uses TRBV5-1 and TRBJ2-1; TRBD2 might be the D (5 bases). Trimming stripped 3 bases from V and 8 bases from J, with 21 bases between. CDR3 length: 16 residues. Germline V gene sequence: CDR1 SGHRS, CDR2 YFSETQ.

The chain employs TRBV27 and TRBJ1-1; 12 bases align to TRBD1. Trimming at V came to 5 bases and at J to 5 bases, leaving 9 bases not matched to a gene. The germline gives CDR1 MNHEY, CDR2 SMNVEV (reference sequence). CDR3 length equals 16 residues. CDR3 sequence (DNA): TGTGCCAGCAGTACGGGACAGGGGGCCGGGTGGACTGAAGCTTTCTTT. It translates to CASSTGQGAGWTEAFF.

The chain uses TRBV21-1 and TRBJ2-1; the table's TRBD2 call for D was not verified on the DNA. TRBV21-1 is flagged as a pseudogene. CDR3 length: 21 residues. The CDR3 protein is CASSPRGEGYSFKWLYNEQFF. CDR3 bases: TGTGCCAGCAGCCCACGCGGGGAGGGCTATTCTTTTAAGTGGTTGTACAATGAGCAGTTCTTC.

The J gene is TRBJ1-1, the V gene TRBV5-1; TRBD1 might be the D (5 bases). Germline loops: CDR1 SGHRS, CDR2 YFSETQ. The CDR3 consists of 12 residues. Trimming shortened V by 5 bases and J by 4 bases, and 9 bases separated the two germline ends. This chain's CDR3 is CASSKGTTEAFF. CDR3 DNA: TGCGCCAGCAGTAAGGGGACCACTGAAGCTTTCTTT.

The J gene is TRBJ2-3, the V gene TRBV12-3 or TRBV12-4; possibly TRBD2 for D (5 bases). This CDR3 comprises 11 residues. With 8 bases removed from V and 13 bases from J, the gap between germline ends came to 16 bases. The CDR3 DNA reads TGTGCCAGCGGGGAGAGGACCTATGAGTATTTT. Its translation: CASGERTYEYF.

The gene calls are TRBV19 and TRBJ1-3; D not resolved. Germline loops: CDR1 LNHDA, CDR2 SQIVND (reference sequence). V shed 5 bases and J shed 4 bases, with 6 bases lying between them. The CDR3 totals 12 residues. This CDR3 is CASSSWGNTIYF. The CDR3 DNA is TGTGCCAGTAGTTCCTGGGGAAACACCATATATTTT.

V usage is TRBV5-1 and J usage is TRBJ2-1; 12 nucleotides match TRBD2. V lost 1 base, J lost 0 bases, and 2 bases stayed unmatched. The CDR3 is 17 amino acids. Germline V gives CDR1 SGHRS, CDR2 YFSETQ. The chain's CDR3 is CASSLLAGGSSYNEQFF. The DNA for the CDR3 is TGCGCCAGCAGCTTGCTAGCGGGAGGGAGCTCCTACAATGAGCAGTTCTTC.

Regarding this clone: Additional DNA sequences in this sample encode the identical CDR3. V and J are TRBV5-5 and TRBJ1-5, with a tentative D call TRBD1 (5 bases). This CDR3 region has 17 residues. V lost 4 bases to trimming and J lost 0 bases, with 17 bases between them. Germline CDR1 SGHKS, CDR2 YYEKEE (reference sequence). As DNA, the CDR3 is TGTGCCAGCAGCGGGGGGACGGGAAGCTATAGCAATCAGCCCCAGCATTTT. Its protein is CASSGGTGSYSNQPQHF.

Many counts were recorded for this clone. The V and J genes are TRBV19 and TRBJ1-1; the D is unclear. Germline V CDR1 and CDR2: LNHDA, SQIVND (reference sequence). This CDR3 contains 12 residues. Trimming shortened V by 4 bases and J by 10 bases, and 13 bases separated the two germline ends. The DNA of the CDR3 is TGTGCCAGTAGTACACCACAAGGGTTAGCTTTCTTT. It is translated as CASSTPQGLAFF.

The genes are TRBV5-1 and TRBJ1-2; the match to TRBD1 covers 10 bases. There are 14 residues in the CDR3. Germline V gene sequence: CDR1 SGHRS, CDR2 YFSETQ. With V trimmed by 3 bases and J by 7 bases, 6 bases remained unmatched. The CDR3 DNA reads as TGCGCCAGCAGCTCCGGGACAGGGGAGGCTGGCTACACCTTC. This translates into CASSSGTGEAGYTF.

As DNA, the CDR3 is TGTGCCAGCAGTTACGCGACAGGGGTGAGGAACACTGAAGCTTTCTTT. This encodes CASSYATGVRNTEAFF. The chain employs TRBV6-5 and TRBJ1-1, with 8 bases lining up with TRBD1. Germline lookup yields CDR1 MNHEY and CDR2 SVGAGI. V was pared by 2 bases and J by 1 base, with 6 bases of the junction left unmatched. CDR3 length: 16 residues.